This entry describes one T cell receptor beta chain. What it recognizes is unknown. This specimen comes from a study of cytomegalovirus exposure and HLA in healthy donors. Study results and limitations: Most TCR sequences were uncommon, yet certain public TCRs appeared in many donors.

The PCR ran on 60 Vbeta and 13 Jbeta primers. The assay was immunoSEQ multiplex PCR, and TCRdb's table has in-frame clones only and misses some. Here the sample spans about 130,000 clones, about a sixth being singletons. The CDR3 loop spans 16 amino acids. What was sequenced was PBMCs. The rearrangement joins TRBV21-1 to TRBJ1-1. TRBV21-1 is a pseudogene. This TCR was recovered from a female donor in good health and CMV-seropositive. The CDR3 sequence: CASSKPSGGVSTEAFF. The DNA of the CDR3 is TGTGCCAGCAGCAAACCTTCTGGAGGGGTGAGCACTGAAGCTTTCTTT.